A selection of T cell receptor beta chains follows, all from one sample in a study of shared clonotypes between healthy human individuals. This table comes from immunoSEQ multiplex PCR, and its TCRdb copy is limited to in-frame clones, with some not included. The data hold more than 400,000 clones, with around 85% observed a single time. Sequencing was carried out using PBMCs. The receptor source for this set is a woman in her forties in good health. Some clones in this sample may be carry-over from other donors' samples. Both conserved end residues are part of each CDR3. The D gene is left open where the match is weak. Some rows mark clone size as missing; the rest say once, few, many or name a class of expanded clone.

>TRBJ1-1|TRBD1|-|TRBV28
TGTGCCAGCAGTTTAACAGGGGCGATGAACACTGAAGCTTTCTTT
CASSLTGAMNTEAFF
>TRBJ2-3|-|once|TRBV7-6
TGTGCCAGCAGCCCGGGACTTCCTTCCACAGATACGCAGTATTTT
CASSPGLPSTDTQYF
>TRBJ2-3|-|-|TRBV30
TGTGCCTGGAGTGTACGCCCAGATACGCAGTATTTT
CAWSVRPDTQYF
>TRBJ2-3|-|few|TRBV19
TGTGCCAGTAGCCAGACGGAGGGCACAGATACGCAGTATTTT
CASSQTEGTDTQYF
>TRBJ1-1|-|-|TRBV18
TGTGCCAGCTCACCTCGGACAGCGAACACTGAAGCTTTCTTT
CASSPRTANTEAFF
>TRBJ2-6|-|-|TRBV18
TGTGCCAGCTCCCGGGCGTACAGTTCTGGGGCCAACGTCCTGACTTTC
CASSRAYSSGANVLTF
>TRBJ1-5|TRBD1|-|TRBV7-9
TGTGCCAGCAGCTCGGACAGGGCCTATCAGCCCCAGCATTTT
CASSSDRAYQPQHF
>TRBJ2-1|TRBD1|-|TRBV9
TGTGCCAGCAGCGTAGCAAGGACAGGGGTATCCTACAATGAGCAGTTCTTC
CASSVARTGVSYNEQFF
>TRBJ2-5|-|-|TRBV30
TGTGCCTGCAACAGGAGGTTTGGAGAGACCCAGTACTTC
CACNRRFGETQYF
>TRBJ1-2|-|-|TRBV18
TGTGCCAGCTCACCACTAGAGACCTATGGCTACACCTTC
CASSPLETYGYTF
>TRBJ2-2|TRBD1|-|TRBV28
TGTGCCAGCAGTTACGCCGGGACAGCGAACACCGGGGAGCTGTTTTTT
CASSYAGTANTGELFF
>TRBJ1-5|-|-|TRBV28
TGTGCCAGCAGTTTATTTGGGAGGCTCCAGCATTTT
CASSLFGRLQHF
>TRBJ2-1|TRBD2|-|TRBV5-1
TGCGCCAGCAGCTTGAATAGCCTAGCGGGACACTCCTACAATGAGCAGTTCTTC
CASSLNSLAGHSYNEQFF
>TRBJ2-1|-|-|TRBV5-1
TGCGCCAGCAGTTTGGGACTCCTTAACTACAATGAGCAGTTCTTC
CASSLGLLNYNEQFF
>TRBJ2-7|-|-|TRBV9
TGTGCCAGCAGCCCCGGTGAGCTCTACGAGCAGTACTTC
CASSPGELYEQYF
>TRBJ2-1|-|few|TRBV7-9
TGTGCCAGCAGCTGGACTCCGACGGGGCAGTTCTTC
CASSWTPTGQFF
>TRBJ2-7|-|-|TRBV7-2
TGTGCCAGCAGCTTAGGTGGCGGGGCTGCCTACGAGCAGTACTTC
CASSLGGGAAYEQYF
>TRBJ2-7|TRBD1|-|TRBV4-2
TGTGCCAGCAGCCAAGATCGGACAGGGGGATACGAGCAGTACTTC
CASSQDRTGGYEQYF
>TRBJ1-1|-|-|TRBV29-1
TGCAGCGCCCGCTTCGGGAACACTGAAGCTTTCTTT
CSARFGNTEAFF
>TRBJ2-3|TRBD2|few|TRBV6-1
TGTGCCAGCACGGGACTAGTTGGCACAGATACGCAGTATTTT
CASTGLVGTDTQYF
>TRBJ2-2|TRBD2|-|TRBV13
TGTGCCAGCAGCTACACTGTAGCGGGAGCGAAAGAGGACAGTGCGAACACCGGGGAGCTGTTTTTT
CASSYTVAGAKEDSANTGELFF
>TRBJ1-4|-|-|TRBV7-2
TGTGCCAGCAGCCCCCCGGAGGGGTCCAGAGAAAAACTGTTTTTT
CASSPPEGSREKLFF
>TRBJ2-2|-|-|TRBV5-4
TGTGCCAGCAGCTTGATAGGGACCGGGGAGCTGTTTTTT
CASSLIGTGELFF
>TRBJ2-6|-|few|TRBV9
TGTGCCAGCAGCGTAGATGGCTCTGGGGCCAACGTCCTGACTTTC
CASSVDGSGANVLTF
>TRBJ2-6|-|-|TRBV29-1
TGCAGCGTTTCGGGACAAAGCTTAACTGGGGCCAACGTCCTGACTTTC
CSVSGQSLTGANVLTF
>TRBJ2-7|TRBD1|-|TRBV6-1
TGTGCCAGCAGATCGGGACAGGGGACGAAGGAGCAGTACTTC
CASRSGQGTKEQYF
>TRBJ2-1|-|-|TRBV5-1
TGCGCCAGCAGTACCACTACAAGCAGCGAGCAGTTCTTC
CASSTTTSSEQFF
>TRBJ2-3|-|-|TRBV5-1
TGCGCCAGCAGCTTGAGGACTCCCGGAGATACGCAGTATTTT
CASSLRTPGDTQYF
>TRBJ2-5|TRBD2|-|TRBV19
TGTGCCAGTAGTATGAGCGGGAGGGCCTCAGAGACCCAGTACTTC
CASSMSGRASETQYF
>TRBJ1-3|-|once|TRBV28
TGTGCCAGCAGTTTTAATCGGGGGCCCGGAAACACCATATATTTT
CASSFNRGPGNTIYF
>TRBJ1-6|-|-|TRBV7-2
TGTGCCAGCAGCCTCCATGTTGTGGCAGGCAATTCACCCCTCCACTTT
CASSLHVVAGNSPLHF
>TRBJ1-2|-|-|TRBV10-3
TGTGCCATCAGTGAGTCGTTTGGCGGATTAAACTATGGCTACACCTTC
CAISESFGGLNYGYTF
>TRBJ2-2|TRBD1|once|TRBV27
TGTGCCTGGGGCAGGGGGAACGCAGTATTCGGGGAGCTGTTTTTT
CAWGRGNAVFGELFF
>TRBJ2-7|TRBD1|-|TRBV18
TGTGCCAGCTCACCATATCCCGGGACAGGGGGCAACGAGCAGTACTTC
CASSPYPGTGGNEQYF
>TRBJ2-7|TRBD2|-|TRBV4-3
TGCGCCAGCAGCCAAGGGAGACTAGCGAGCTACGAGCAGTACTTC
CASSQGRLASYEQYF
>TRBJ2-2|TRBD1|-|TRBV27
TGTGCCAGCAGTTTCTCCAGGGGGCGAGAGCTGTTTTTT
CASSFSRGRELFF
>TRBJ2-3|-|-|TRBV11-2
TGTGCCAGCAGCCCCATGGCGCCCAGGGCAGATACGCAGTATTTT
CASSPMAPRADTQYF